The clone carrying this TCR beta chain came up many times. The antigen is undetermined. The 5'RACE template-switching step produced TCR cDNA and added a universal primer site and UMIs. TCRdb re-called the 5' RACE reads with MiXCR, one entry per CDR3 protein. Of 500,000 to 650,000 distinct CDR3 sequences listed, less than 20% are singletons. Trimming shortened V by 2 bases and J by 5 bases, and 10 bases separated the two germline ends. The CDR3 runs 14 residues. CDR1 is LNHNV and CDR2 is YYDKDF in the germline V gene (reference sequence). The data were taken from a study of T cells after yellow fever vaccination. The overall study: Preparation of the low-cell-number fractions used SMART-Seq v4 Ultra Low Input. Study-wide results and limits: A limited proportion of clonotypes was detected within both the CD4 and CD8 compartments. In FACS-sorted repertoires, abundant clonotypes from the bulk population could appear as contaminants.

This sequence originates from a man in his late teens or twenties who received the YFV17D yellow fever vaccine. Sequences were derived from PBMCs, sampled about 5 days after the first yellow fever vaccination. The chain uses TRBV15 and TRBJ2-1, with a tentative D call TRBD1 (5 bases). DNA for the CDR3: TGTGCCACCAGCAGAAACAGGAACGACAATGAGCAGTTCTTC. It yields the protein CATSRNRNDNEQFF.